The T cell receptor beta chain under discussion was sequenced for a study of regulatory T cells in long-lasting Graves disease. Relying on iRepertoire HTBI primers and Arm-PCR of CDR3 regions, the team built TCR beta libraries. MiXCR, run by TCRdb on the multiplex PCR reads, gives a single entry per CDR3 protein. This sample has approximately 540,000 distinct CDR3 sequences; around 11% occur once, and the top ten carry roughly 8.9%. V shed 4 bases and J 1 base; nucleotides not matched to a gene: 9. This CDR3 has 16 residues. Germline CDR1 MDHEN, CDR2 SYDVKM. This clonotype has just a few counts. Noted time point: newly diagnosed GD, antithyroid drugs for less than 3 months. The TCR library was prepared using RNA isolated from PBMCs. These data were likewise used in another study, on T cells in Graves' hyperthyroidism and ophthalmopathy.

This receptor was identified in a woman between 25 and 40 years old with Graves disease. V is TRBV28 and J is TRBJ1-1, with TRBD1 matching 7 bases. The sample consisted of peripheral blood mononuclear cells (PBMCs), taken at new diagnosis, from a patient treated with antithyroid drugs. CDR3 amino acids: CASSSWTGRGNTEAFF. As DNA, the CDR3 is TGTGCCAGCAGTTCATGGACAGGTAGGGGGAACACTGAAGCTTTCTTT.